The 15 T cell receptor beta chains given below trace back to one sample, sequenced in a study of T cells in Graves' hyperthyroidism and ophthalmopathy. Researchers amplified the TCR beta CDR3 regions from RNA transcripts. First-round RT-PCR of the TCR CDR3 relied on the HTBI primer set. TCRdb reprocessed the multiplex PCR reads with MiXCR, giving one entry per CDR3 protein. Of around 440,000 distinct CDR3 sequences in the sample, approximately 14% were seen once. The sample was blood. The source is a young woman with Graves' hyperthyroidism.

In this sample, this clonotype turned up many times. The chain has TRBV6-1 and TRBJ1-2; no definite D call. V was trimmed by 5 bases and J by 5 bases, leaving 21 bases between them. The CDR3 is made up of 16 amino acids. Per the germline V gene, CDR1 is MNHNS and CDR2 is SASEGT. CDR3 sequence (DNA): TGTGCCAGCAGTTCGTACGTCCAGATACCTTATTATGGCTACACCTTC. Its translation is CASSSYVQIPYYGYTF.

This clonotype was counted many times. The chain links TRBV11-2 to TRBJ2-7; D not certain. The V gene's germline CDR1 is SGHAT and CDR2 FQNNGV. Trimming left V 1 base short and J 2 bases short, with 9 bases between. The CDR3 extends over 14 amino acids. This CDR3 reads CASSLAGKPYEQYF. The CDR3 DNA reads as TGTGCCAGCAGCTTAGCAGGAAAGCCCTACGAGCAGTACTTC.

V gene TRBV4-3 combines with J gene TRBJ2-1; possible D gene TRBD2, 7 bases. Germline V CDR1 and CDR2: LGHNA, YSLEER. Trimming left V 0 bases short and J 2 bases short, with 14 bases between. The CDR3 loop spans 17 amino acids. CDR3 in DNA: TGCGCCAGCAGCCAAGACGGGGGGCAGGTCCCCTACAATGAGCAGTTCTTC. Translating gives CASSQDGGQVPYNEQFF.

This clonotype was recorded a few times. The J gene is TRBJ2-7, the V gene TRBV12-3 or TRBV12-4; D uncertain. The CDR3 loop spans 13 amino acids. The V end was cut by 2 bases, the J end by 3 bases, with 8 bases between. The chain's CDR3 is CASSLWRGYEQYF. For the CDR3, the DNA is TGTGCCAGCAGTTTATGGCGCGGCTACGAGCAGTACTTC.

V is TRBV5-6 and J is TRBJ2-7; possibly TRBD1 for D (6 bases). The V and J ends lost 2 bases and 5 bases respectively, with 17 bases between them. The CDR3 runs to 15 residues. In germline, CDR1 is SGHDT, CDR2 YYEEEE. The CDR3 protein is CASSFRTVTGHEQYF. CDR3 nucleotides: TGTGCCAGCAGCTTCAGGACAGTCACCGGTCACGAGCAGTACTTC.

The table lists this clonotype with many counts. The chain carries TRBV28 and TRBJ1-5; TRBD1 is a possible D gene (5 bases). This CDR3 is built from 15 residues. Trimming removed 3 bases from V and 2 bases from J, with 11 bases in between. CDR1 is MDHEN, CDR2 SYDVKM, per germline. The CDR3 region has the DNA TGTGCCAGCAGTTTTTCCTCCAGGGGCAATCAGCCCCAGCATTTT. It specifies CASSFSSRGNQPQHF.

The table lists this clonotype with many counts. This chain connects TRBV11-2 to TRBJ1-1; 7 positions match TRBD1. V dropped 5 bases and J dropped 0; count of bases not matched to a gene: 3. CDR3 length: 14 amino acids. Germline values: CDR1 SGHAT, CDR2 FQNNGV. CDR3 protein: CASSEGQMNTEAFF. The DNA for the CDR3 is TGTGCCAGCAGCGAGGGACAGATGAACACTGAAGCTTTCTTT.

The rearrangement joins TRBV20-1 to TRBJ2-7; TRBD1 is a possible D gene (5 bases). V gave up 3 bases and J gave up 6 bases, with 18 bases separating them. Germline CDR1 DFQATT, CDR2 SNEGSKA (reference sequence). The CDR3 spans 14 residues. Here the CDR3 DNA reads TGCAGTGCTAGGACAGTCCCTCCTCCCTGCGAGCAGTACTTC. Translated, it gives CSARTVPPPCEQYF.

This clonotype has a count of ten or more. The chain couples TRBV28 to TRBJ2-1; tentative D call: TRBD1 (6 bases). Trimming stripped 3 bases from V and 2 bases from J, with 8 bases between. The CDR3 totals 14 residues. CDR1 and CDR2 from the germline V gene are MDHEN and SYDVKM. CDR3 sequence: CASSFDRTYNEQFF. The CDR3 DNA sequence: TGTGCCAGCAGTTTCGACAGGACCTACAATGAGCAGTTCTTC.

This clonotype has a count of ten or more. The rearrangement joins TRBV20-1 to TRBJ1-1, with 8 bases identical to TRBD1. Germline V CDR1 and CDR2: DFQATT, SNEGSKA (reference sequence). Trimming cost V 1 base and J 1 base; bases outside gene matches: 2. The CDR3 extends over 14 amino acids. As DNA, the CDR3 is TGCAGTGCTAGAGGGACAGGGAAGAACACTGAAGCTTTCTTT. Amino acids: CSARGTGKNTEAFF.

Worth noting for this clonotype: A much larger clone sits a single nucleotide away, making a read error possible. The J gene is TRBJ2-3, the V gene TRBV27; 11 nucleotides align to TRBD2. The CDR3 length is 18 residues. CDR1 and CDR2 (germline): MNHEY, SMNVEV (reference sequence). The V and J ends lost 5 bases and 1 base, in that order; junction bases with no gene match: 11. The CDR3 nucleotides are TGTGCCAGCAGTCTCCTTCAACTAGCGGGAGAGGGCACAGATACGCAGTATTTT. Protein product: CASSLLQLAGEGTDTQYF.

To note about this clonotype: This sequence may be a read error, since a much larger clone differs from it by one base. This chain links TRBV7-6 with TRBJ1-3; a possible D gene is TRBD1 (5 bases). Deletions cut 5 bases from V and 2 bases from J, with 19 bases between. The CDR3 contains 17 residues. Germline V gene data show CDR1 as SGHVS and CDR2 as FNYEAQ. CDR3 sequence: CASSPTGGASPGNTIYF. The DNA for the CDR3 is TGTGCCAGCAGCCCCACTGGGGGTGCGAGCCCTGGAAACACCATATATTTT.

The chain couples TRBV4-2 to TRBJ2-2; no clear D. V was trimmed by 6 bases and J by 1 base, leaving 12 bases between them. Per germline, CDR1 LGHNA and CDR2 YNFKEQ. The CDR3 extends over 15 amino acids. The DNA for the CDR3 is TGTGCCAGCAGACAAAACCCTGGGAACACCGGGGAGCTGTTTTTT. Protein product: CASRQNPGNTGELFF.

The chain joins TRBV6-1 to TRBJ1-2; 9 nucleotides align to TRBD1. With 6 bases clipped from V and 3 bases from J, the junction kept 11 bases outside the gene matches. This CDR3 has 16 residues. Germline V gene lookup returns CDR1 MNHNS and CDR2 SASEGT. The chain's CDR3 is CASSPQGTGLYYGYTF. CDR3 nucleotides: TGTGCCAGCAGCCCCCAGGGGACAGGGCTTTACTATGGCTACACCTTC.

This clonotype was seen only a few times. V usage is TRBV4-3 and J usage is TRBJ1-4; a weak D match, TRBD1 (6 bases). CDR3 length equals 15 residues. Between the trimmed V and J ends, which lost 1 base and 6 bases, there was a span of 12 bases. Germline loops: CDR1 LGHNA, CDR2 YSLEER. CDR3 nucleotides: TGCGCCAGCAGCCAAGCCCGGGACATATATGAAAAACTGTTTTTT. This gives the protein CASSQARDIYEKLFF.